Each of the 3 T cell receptor beta chains below was sequenced from the same sample in a study of OX40 agonist ivuxolimab in advanced cancers. The method was immunoSEQ multiplex PCR; TCRdb's version includes in-frame clones alone and lacks a portion of them. The profile covers around 15,000 clones, with 50% to 75% appearing a single time and around 8.4% taken by the ten largest. The sequencing here drew on CD4+ or CD8+ T cells sorted from blood, taken in a trial of the OX40 agonist ivuxolimab. These receptors were taken from an adult with an advanced solid tumor such as melanoma, head and neck, liver or kidney cancer.

The V call is TRBV28, the J call TRBJ2-5; D is perhaps TRBD1 (5 bases). This CDR3 comprises 15 residues. CDR1 and CDR2 (germline): MDHEN, SYDVKM. V was clipped by 1 base and J by 4 bases, with 13 bases between them. CDR3 protein: CASSLYADRTETQYF. CDR3 DNA sequence: TGTGCCAGCAGTTTATATGCAGACAGAACAGAGACCCAGTACTTC.

The chain is built from TRBV7-6 and TRBJ1-1; no definite D call. Looked up from germline, CDR1 is SGHVS and CDR2 is FNYEAQ. V was clipped by 1 base and J by 1 base, with 10 bases between them. The CDR3 contains 15 residues. CDR3 nucleotides: TGTGCCAGCAGCTTAGGGAGGATAGGGAACACTGAAGCTTTCTTT. It specifies CASSLGRIGNTEAFF.

This clone occurred a few times. The J gene is TRBJ2-3, the V gene TRBV5-8; D is undetermined. CDR1 SGHTS and CDR2 YDEGEE come from the germline V gene. V was trimmed by 2 bases and J by 5 bases, leaving 6 bases between them. CDR3 length equals 12 residues. In nucleotides, the CDR3 is TGTGCCAGCAGCTTTCGGTTAGATACGCAGTATTTT. As protein: CASSFRLDTQYF.